There are a few counts of the clone carrying this T cell receptor (beta chain). What it binds is not known. The sample belongs to a study of T-cell memory formation after mild COVID-19. Researchers used 5'RACE with constant-segment primers to make TCR alpha and TCR beta cDNA libraries that carry sample barcodes and UMIs. MiXCR, run by TCRdb on the 5' RACE reads, gives a single entry per CDR3 protein. Altogether just under 150,000 distinct CDR3 sequences are present, over 15% being singletons, with the ten largest covering 2% to 2.5%. The length of the CDR3 is 15 residues. Germline CDR1 is LNHNV and CDR2 is YYDKDF (reference sequence). V shed 0 bases, J shed 4 bases, and the junction held 3 bases outside the gene matches. Study observations and caveats: Pre-infection memory showed some responding clones, and this suggested that cross-reactive memory joined. Clones contracting across day 15 to 85 had a balanced CD4/CD8 profile; later expanding clones leaned CD4+. In second-wave clones peaking day 37, SARS-CoV-2 specificity remained unconfirmed.

The source material was PBMCs or a T cell subset sorted from them (not recorded which). This receptor was identified in an adult woman who had mild COVID-19 (a few samples of this study predate the infection). Cell type and time point are not known. The J gene is TRBJ2-7, the V gene TRBV15; 10 bases map to TRBD1. The CDR3: CATSRDGTGAYEQYF. DNA of the CDR3: TGTGCCACCAGCAGAGATGGGACAGGGGCTTACGAGCAGTACTTC.